Listed here are 22 T cell receptor beta chains from one sample, sequenced in a study of spatial heterogeneity in lung cancer. Time point described: sample taken at primary tumor resection. Material for sequencing was whole RNA from tumor, nontumor lung or frozen PBMC, left unsorted. TCRdb ran MiXCR on the 5' RACE reads and lists one entry per CDR3 protein. Of approximately 11,000 distinct CDR3 sequences in the sample, around 22% were seen once. The input for sequencing was PBMCs, taken at surgery. These receptors originate from a female donor with early-stage non-small cell lung cancer.

The J gene is TRBJ2-1, the V gene TRBV6-5; D perhaps matches TRBD2 (6 bases). V lost 6 bases to trimming and J lost 9 bases, with 12 bases between them. From germline, CDR1 is MNHEY and CDR2 SVGAGI. CDR3 length equals 12 residues. The CDR3 region is CASSNLGGEQFF. In nucleotides, the CDR3 is TGTGCCAGCAGCAACCTGGGGGGTGAGCAGTTCTTC.

This clonotype rates as medium-sized. This chain links TRBV7-9 with TRBJ1-2; TRBD1 agrees at 8 bases. Trimming removed 3 bases from V and 5 bases from J; junction bases left unmatched: 5. There are 14 residues in the CDR3. Germline values: CDR1 SEHNR, CDR2 FQNEAQ (reference sequence). CDR3 in amino acids: CASSFRDRTYGYTF. CDR3 DNA sequence: TGTGCCAGCAGCTTCCGGGACAGGACGTATGGCTACACCTTC.

CDR3 protein: CASSLGDRTYEQYF. CDR3 sequence (DNA): TGCGCCAGCAGCTTGGGGGACAGGACCTACGAGCAGTACTTC. The gene calls are TRBV5-1 and TRBJ2-7; 8 positions agree with TRBD1. There are 14 residues in the CDR3. Germline trimming cut 0 bases from V and 2 bases from J; bases unmatched to any gene: 1. The germline V gene has CDR1 SGHRS and CDR2 YFSETQ.

CDR3 sequence (DNA): TGTGCCAGCAGCCAAGTTACTAGCACCGGGGAGCTGTTTTTT. This codes for CASSQVTSTGELFF. The chain employs TRBV3-1 and TRBJ2-2; possible D gene TRBD2, 5 bases. Germline assignment: CDR1 LGHDT and CDR2 YNNKEL (reference sequence). The CDR3 contains 14 residues. The V and J ends lost 1 base and 4 bases respectively, with 7 bases between them.

The V call is TRBV11-2, the J call TRBJ1-2; possible D gene TRBD1, 5 bases. CDR1 SGHAT and CDR2 FQNNGV come from the germline V gene. Trimming took 0 bases from V and 8 from J, leaving 10 bases between them. The CDR3 has 13 residues. CDR3 DNA sequence: TGTGCCAGCAGCTTAGAGGGGGAAGGCGGCTACACCTTC. Amino acids: CASSLEGEGGYTF.

The chain is built from TRBV7-3 and TRBJ2-3, with 7 bases matching TRBD2. This CDR3 is 15 amino acids long. Germline V gene sequence: CDR1 SGHTA, CDR2 FQGTGA. J was trimmed by 2 bases and V by 5 bases; bases with no gene match: 7. This CDR3 reads CASSKRLADTDTQYF. CDR3 DNA sequence: TGTGCCAGCAGCAAGAGACTAGCTGACACAGATACGCAGTATTTT.

Turning to this clonotype: A junction end diverges from the germline sequence, so it may reflect a read error. This chain connects TRBV10-3 to TRBJ2-7; a weak D match, TRBD2 (7 bases). There are 13 residues in the CDR3. Per the germline V gene, CDR1 is ENHRY and CDR2 is SYGVKD. Here the CDR3 reads CAISEREDTHQGF. Written as DNA, the CDR3 is TGTGCCATCAGCGAGCGGGAAGACACTCACCAGGGGTTC.

The genes are TRBV29-1 and TRBJ2-7; 10 bases align to TRBD1. CDR3 length equals 12 residues. Trimming took 5 bases from V and 3 from J; bases not matched to a gene: 1. From germline, CDR1 is SQVTM and CDR2 ANQGSEA. The CDR3 DNA is TGCAGCGTTCGGACAGGGGGCTACGAGCAGTACTTC. This codes for CSVRTGGYEQYF.

The J gene is TRBJ2-1, the V gene TRBV28; TRBD2 matches at 9 bases. Germline CDR1 is MDHEN and CDR2 is SYDVKM. V dropped 4 bases and J dropped 3; count of bases not matched to a gene: 7. The CDR3 is made up of 16 amino acids. The CDR3 DNA follows: TGTGCCAGCAGTTGGTGGCGGGAGGGAGGCTACAATGAGCAGTTCTTC. Translated, it gives CASSWWREGGYNEQFF.

This clonotype was picked up many times. V is TRBV30 and J is TRBJ1-1, with a tentative D call TRBD1 (5 bases). Trimming pared 5 bases from V and 3 bases from J, leaving 16 bases between. This CDR3 has 14 residues. From germline, CDR1 is GTSNPN and CDR2 SVGIG (reference sequence). The CDR3 region has the DNA TGTGCCTGGGGCCCCAGGGATAGGGACACTGAAGCTTTCTTT. This encodes CAWGPRDRDTEAFF.

In this sample, this clonotype turned up a few times. The J gene is TRBJ2-1, the V gene TRBV5-4; 8 bases are shared with TRBD1. The CDR3 sequence is 14 residues long. Germline V gene data show CDR1 as SGHNT and CDR2 as YYREEE (reference sequence). Germline trimming cut 5 bases from V and 6 bases from J; bases unmatched to any gene: 7. The CDR3 sequence: CASRYTGGGNEQFF. The CDR3 nucleotides are TGTGCCAGCAGATATACAGGGGGTGGCAATGAGCAGTTCTTC. The full variable domain, completed using reference TRBV5-4 and TRBJ2-1, is ETGVTQSPTHLIKTRGQQVTLRCSSQSGHNTVSWYQQALGQGPQFIFQYYREEENGRGNFPPRFSGLQFPNYSSELNVNALELDDSALYLCASRYTGGGNEQFFGPGTRLTVL.

The chain joins TRBV3-1 to TRBJ2-7; no reliable D call. The CDR3 totals 15 residues. The V gene's germline CDR1 is LGHDT and CDR2 YNNKEL (reference sequence). The V and J ends lost 0 bases and 0 bases respectively, with 9 bases between them. The DNA for the CDR3 is TGTGCCAGCAGCCAAGATTTAGTGAGCTCCTACGAGCAGTACTTC. Translation: CASSQDLVSSYEQYF.

The rearrangement joins TRBV6-2 or TRBV6-3 to TRBJ2-2; 10 nucleotides align to TRBD2. This CDR3 spans 15 amino acids. V was pared by 8 bases and J by 1 base, with 4 bases of the junction left unmatched. The germline CDR1 and CDR2 sequences are MNHEY and SVGEGT. The CDR3 DNA is TGTGCCAGCGTTCGGACTAGCGGGAACACCGGGGAGCTGTTTTTT. Protein sequence: CASVRTSGNTGELFF.

The V gene is TRBV4-2, the J gene TRBJ2-1, with 10 bases identical to TRBD2. V was pared by 4 bases and J by 6 bases, with 15 bases of the junction left unmatched. CDR1 is LGHNA, CDR2 YNFKEQ, per germline. CDR3 length equals 18 residues. In nucleotides, the CDR3 is TGTGCCAGCAGCCCAGAAAGCGGGAGGGGACAAAACGGCAATGAGCAGTTCTTC. Translating it yields CASSPESGRGQNGNEQFF.

There are many counts of this clonotype. This sequence joins TRBV12-3 or TRBV12-4 and TRBJ2-3, with a weak D call TRBD1 (6 bases). With 2 bases removed from V and 0 bases from J, the gap between germline ends came to 15 bases. The CDR3 runs to 17 residues. The CDR3 DNA reads TGTGCCAGCAGTTTACCCGGACAGAGCGCTAGCACAGATACGCAGTATTTT. Encoded protein: CASSLPGQSASTDTQYF.

This chain's CDR3 is CASSYPQGGARNNEQFF. In nucleotides, the CDR3 is TGTGCCAGCAGTTACCCACAGGGAGGGGCGAGGAACAATGAGCAGTTCTTC. This chain links TRBV6-2 or TRBV6-3 with TRBJ2-1; D perhaps matches TRBD2 (7 bases). Trimming removed 2 bases at V and 5 bases at J, with 19 bases between. This CDR3 region has 17 residues. CDR1 and CDR2 (germline): MNHEY, SVGEGT.

The chain employs TRBV20-1 and TRBJ1-4, with D uncertain. CDR1 is DFQATT and CDR2 is SNEGSKA in the germline V gene (reference sequence). Trimming took off 0 bases at V and 14 bases at J, with 10 bases between the two ends. This CDR3 contains 11 residues. In nucleotides, the CDR3 is TGCAGTGCTAGAGATCAAGTTGGGCTGTTTTTT. Protein sequence: CSARDQVGLFF.

Many counts were recorded for this clonotype. In DNA form, the CDR3 reads TGTGCCAGCTCACCACGGGAGGACCTTGGCTACACCTTC. As protein: CASSPREDLGYTF. V gene TRBV18 combines with J gene TRBJ1-2, with D hard to call. V dropped 1 base and J dropped 7 bases, with 10 bases sitting between them. This CDR3 spans 13 amino acids. Germline V gene sequence: CDR1 KGHSH, CDR2 LQKENI.

This clonotype occurred many times. The CDR3 region is CASRRQGANNSPLHF. CDR3 DNA sequence: TGTGCCAGCAGAAGACAGGGGGCAAATAATTCACCCCTCCACTTT. The V gene is TRBV27, the J gene TRBJ1-6, with 10 nucleotides matching TRBD1. Germline-derived CDR1 and CDR2 are MNHEY and SMNVEV (reference sequence). V gave up 6 bases and J gave up 5 bases; unmatched junction bases: 4. The CDR3 has 15 amino acids.

This clonotype is deemed medium-sized (0.01 to 0.1%). The V gene is TRBV12-3 or TRBV12-4, the J gene TRBJ2-1; no clear D. Trimming left V 3 bases short and J 5 bases short, with 8 bases between. This CDR3 contains 13 residues. The CDR3 region is CASSFPGNNEQFF. CDR3 nucleotide sequence: TGTGCCAGCAGTTTTCCCGGAAACAATGAGCAGTTCTTC.

This clonotype is termed medium-sized. The CDR3 loop reads CASSEDPAGVNEQFF. CDR3 DNA: TGTGCCAGCAGTGAAGATCCAGCGGGAGTCAATGAGCAGTTCTTC. The V and J genes are TRBV6-1 and TRBJ2-1, with TRBD2 matching over 8 bases. Germline CDR1 is MNHNS and CDR2 is SASEGT. J was trimmed by 6 bases and V by 1 base; bases with no gene match: 5. The CDR3 runs 15 residues.

The rearrangement links TRBV20-1 to TRBJ2-1; tentatively, D is TRBD2 (5 bases). CDR1 is DFQATT, CDR2 SNEGSKA, per germline (reference sequence). Between the trimmed V and J ends, which lost 3 bases and 7 bases, there was a span of 7 bases. This CDR3 has 11 amino acids. Here the CDR3 DNA reads TGCAGTGCTAGTGGGGAGAATGAGCAGTTCTTC. Amino acids: CSASGENEQFF.